Listed below are T cell receptor beta chains from one sample, sequenced in a study of T cell repertoires in cytomegalovirus infection. These receptors have no known antigen. TCRdb reprocessed the reads with MiXCR, giving one entry per CDR3 protein. The sample consists of some 920,000 distinct CDR3 sequences, about 33% of them appearing once. The material sequenced was cultured CD8+ T cells from PBMCs, taken from culture after CMV antigen stimulation. The source is a human donor in good health (CMV status not recorded). Some clones in this sample may be carry-over from other donors' samples. Both conserved end residues are part of each CDR3.

j_gene	v_gene	CDR3aa
TRBJ1-2	TRBV5-1	CASSIRQGDNYGYTF
TRBJ2-2	TRBV12-5	CASGDETGTANTGELFF
TRBJ2-3	TRBV23-1	CASSQSRTASTDTQYF
TRBJ2-3	TRBV12-3/TRBV12-4	CASSFRGGGTDTQYF
TRBJ2-3	TRBV7-2	CASSFVAGGPSDTQYF
TRBJ2-3	TRBV19	CASSPDVDTQYF
TRBJ2-3	TRBV19	CASSSTAISSTDTQYF
TRBJ2-1	TRBV12-3/TRBV12-4	CASSHSIRDEQFF
TRBJ2-5	TRBV7-9	CASSPAYTMYQETQYF
TRBJ1-1	TRBV2	CASSGTGFGFGEAFF
TRBJ2-4	TRBV7-9	CASEATGAKNIQYF
TRBJ1-2	TRBV24-1	CATSDPGQGADYGYTF
TRBJ2-7	TRBV29-1	CSVLSGGKQYF
TRBJ2-5	TRBV7-9	CASSPGTRGFSQETQYF
TRBJ2-1	TRBV28	CASSLFPGFYNEQFF
TRBJ2-5	TRBV7-8	CASSLVPGLETQYF
TRBJ2-3	TRBV5-4	CASSLGSNTQYF
TRBJ1-5	TRBV4-1	CASSQHSGGNQPQHF
TRBJ1-1	TRBV12-3/TRBV12-4	CATRTGPGSEAFF
TRBJ2-2	TRBV5-1	CASSFWDTNTGELFF
TRBJ2-7	TRBV12-3/TRBV12-4	CASSLEGRALEQYF
TRBJ2-3	TRBV6-1	CASATLQGTDTQYF
TRBJ2-5	TRBV6-6	CASSYAIGTLQETQYF
TRBJ1-1	TRBV7-4	CASTGSYTEAFF
TRBJ2-5	TRBV12-3/TRBV12-4	CASRLAGGPRETQYF
TRBJ2-1	TRBV6-6	CASSYSPSVQGQNEQFF
TRBJ2-3	TRBV12-5	CAQSGGGAGDTQYF
TRBJ1-2	TRBV5-1	CASSFWEGPGRRYGYTF
TRBJ1-1	TRBV7-6	CASSLTGGDTEAFF
TRBJ1-1	TRBV4-1	CASSQESENTEAFF
TRBJ2-1	TRBV27	CASSLSRGHNEQFF
TRBJ2-1	TRBV11-3	CASSLGTLNNEQFF
TRBJ2-5	TRBV4-1	CASSQRFRGLETQYF
TRBJ1-2	TRBV5-4	CASSLDPLTGNCGYTF
TRBJ2-3	TRBV6-5	CASRAGLAVHTDTQYF
TRBJ1-1	TRBV19	CASSLPGQPSGEAFF
TRBJ2-3	TRBV28	CASSFSGGAKDTQYF
TRBJ2-5	TRBV7-9	CASSLRRGDQETQYF
TRBJ1-4	TRBV7-8	CASSSGVGTGLGEKLFF
TRBJ1-1	TRBV12-3/TRBV12-4	CASSSGQPAFF
TRBJ2-7	TRBV6-1	CASSERAFPYEQYF
TRBJ2-5	TRBV4-3	CASSQEWWGGRETQYF
TRBJ1-2	TRBV5-6	CASSLPGQGNYGYTF
TRBJ2-4	TRBV4-3	CASSQERGSSGENIQYF
TRBJ2-3	TRBV2	CASPTSGEGTDTQYF
TRBJ2-2	TRBV7-2	CASSLGTGRTGELFF
TRBJ2-1	TRBV7-9	CASSLSDASYNEQFF
TRBJ2-1	TRBV6-2/TRBV6-3	CASSYSVAGFTYNEQFF
TRBJ2-1	TRBV7-2	CASSGGGSSYNEQFF
TRBJ2-3	TRBV27	CASIGGGPGTDTQYF
TRBJ1-2	TRBV5-5	CASSLEWGADGYTF
TRBJ2-2	TRBV4-1	CASSLEPAGMSGELFF
TRBJ2-5	TRBV20-1	CSASPIGGLAGDQETQYF
TRBJ2-4	TRBV19	CASSTPVAGPENIQYF
TRBJ1-5	TRBV28	CASSKQGIEPQHF